What follows are 22 T cell receptor beta chains derived from one specimen sequenced in a study of shared clonotypes between healthy human individuals. Naivety among CD8 cells was defined by CD45RO negativity and positive CCR7 selection, thereby excluding terminally differentiated effector memory CD45RA+ cells. Only in-frame clones appear in the TCRdb table, and some are missing; sequencing was by immunoSEQ multiplex PCR. The sample has about 610,000 clones, roughly 96% seen once. Sequenced: naive CD8+ T cells sorted from blood. The receptors derive from a woman aged 25-40 years in good health.

The chain links TRBV11-2 to TRBJ1-1, with D possibly TRBD1 on 5 matching bases. V was clipped by 5 bases and J by 2 bases, with 12 bases between them. The CDR3 is 14 residues long. CDR1 SGHAT and CDR2 FQNNGV come from the germline V gene. The CDR3 DNA is TGTGCCAGCAGCAGATGGGACGTTAACACTGAAGCTTTCTTT. It is translated as CASSRWDVNTEAFF.

The chain combines TRBV10-1 with TRBJ1-1; D gene ambiguous. Germline CDR1 and CDR2: WNHNN and SYGVQD (reference sequence). CDR3 length equals 13 residues. V lost 6 bases, J lost 1 base, and 9 bases lay in between. The CDR3 region has the DNA TGCGCCAGCAGGGACGGATGGAACACTGAAGCTTTCTTT. Its translation is CASRDGWNTEAFF.

The chain is built from TRBV27 and TRBJ2-3, with no clear D. With 2 bases removed from V and 0 bases from J, the gap between germline ends came to 15 bases. The CDR3 has 17 amino acids. Germline V gene data show CDR1 as MNHEY and CDR2 as SMNVEV (reference sequence). CDR3 nucleotide sequence: TGTGCCAGCAGTTTAACTACAGAATCTTCTAGCACAGATACGCAGTATTTT. Translating it yields CASSLTTESSSTDTQYF.

This clone is a singleton in its sample. V usage is TRBV29-1 and J usage is TRBJ2-1; D gene ambiguous. CDR1 is SQVTM, CDR2 ANQGSEA, per germline. CDR3 size: 14 residues. Between the trimmed V and J ends, which lost 1 base and 0 bases, there was a span of 7 bases. The CDR3 region is CSVEGQISYNEQFF. As DNA, the CDR3 is TGCAGCGTTGAAGGGCAGATCTCCTACAATGAGCAGTTCTTC.

To note about this clone: Other nucleotide sequences in the sample specify the same CDR3. This chain links TRBV7-6 with TRBJ2-5; D perhaps matches TRBD2 (5 bases). V was shortened by 3 bases and J by 2 bases, with 7 bases between the two germline ends. This CDR3 has 13 amino acids. Germline V gives CDR1 SGHVS, CDR2 FNYEAQ. The CDR3 DNA is TGTGCCAGCAGCTTGAGACTACAAGAGACCCAGTACTTC. It specifies CASSLRLQETQYF.

This chain joins TRBV5-6 and TRBJ1-2; possible D gene TRBD1, 5 bases. CDR3 length: 15 amino acids. CDR1 is SGHDT, CDR2 YYEEEE, per germline. The ends were cut back, 0 bases at V and 7 bases at J, with 16 bases in the middle. CDR3 sequence reads: CASSLDRSPFFGYTF. The DNA for the CDR3 is TGTGCCAGCAGCTTGGACAGGTCCCCTTTCTTTGGCTACACCTTC.

The genes are TRBV19 and TRBJ2-5, with TRBD2 matching over 13 bases. Gene TRBJ2-7 matches the end of the DNA better, so the J call may be wrong. CDR1 is LNHDA, CDR2 SQIVND, per germline (reference sequence). This CDR3 contains 16 residues. Written as DNA, the CDR3 is TGTGCCAGTAGTCCGGGACTAGCGGGAAGGTCCTACGAGCAGTACTTC. Its protein is CASSPGLAGRSYEQYF.

The chain links TRBV27 to TRBJ2-7, with D tentatively TRBD1 (6 bases). Trimming left V 5 bases short and J 0 bases short, with 14 bases between. This CDR3 is 15 amino acids long. In germline, CDR1 is MNHEY, CDR2 SMNVEV (reference sequence). The CDR3 sequence: CASSLNPTGSYEQYF. For the CDR3, the DNA is TGTGCCAGCAGTCTCAATCCGACAGGCTCCTACGAGCAGTACTTC.

The chain uses TRBV6-4 and TRBJ2-1, with a weak D call TRBD2 (5 bases). Germline loops: CDR1 MRHNA, CDR2 SNTAGT. The CDR3 covers 16 residues. V was trimmed by 2 bases and J by 0 bases, leaving 11 bases between them. CDR3 nucleotide sequence: TGTGCCAGCAGTGACGATGCGGGCCGCTCCTACAATGAGCAGTTCTTC. Protein product: CASSDDAGRSYNEQFF.

V and J are TRBV29-1 and TRBJ1-4; D is possibly TRBD1 (5 bases). The V gene's germline CDR1 is SQVTM and CDR2 ANQGSEA. The CDR3 is made up of 14 amino acids. V shed 0 bases and J shed 4 bases, with 9 bases lying between them. DNA for the CDR3: TGCAGCGTTGAAGAAGGAGACAGTAATGAAAAACTGTTTTTT. Translating it yields CSVEEGDSNEKLFF.

The V gene is TRBV10-1, the J gene TRBJ2-4; D remains ambiguous. CDR1 is WNHNN and CDR2 is SYGVQD in the germline V gene (reference sequence). CDR3 length: 19 residues. Deletions cut 0 bases from V and 0 bases from J, with 18 bases between. CDR3 in amino acids: CASSESLRQTNLAKNIQYF. CDR3 DNA: TGCGCCAGCAGTGAGTCCCTTAGGCAGACAAATCTAGCCAAAAACATTCAGTACTTC.

The chain has TRBV4-1 and TRBJ2-2, with 8 bases lining up with TRBD1. J was trimmed by 7 bases and V by 5 bases; bases with no gene match: 9. The CDR3 loop spans 15 amino acids. The germline CDR1 and CDR2 sequences are MGHRA and YSYEKL. The DNA for the CDR3 is TGCGCCAGCAGCTCAAACAGGGGGGCCGGCGGGGAGCTGTTTTTT. Encoded protein: CASSSNRGAGGELFF.

This clone has just one count. This chain uses TRBV6-5 with TRBJ2-3; D remains ambiguous. V gave up 0 bases and J gave up 2 bases, with 3 bases separating them. CDR3 length: 13 residues. Germline V gene sequence: CDR1 MNHEY, CDR2 SVGAGI. The CDR3 DNA follows: TGTGCCAGCAGTTACTCGGCCACAGATACGCAGTATTTT. It is translated as CASSYSATDTQYF.

The V call is TRBV9, the J call TRBJ1-5; 9 bases match TRBD1. The germline V gene has CDR1 SGDLS and CDR2 YYNGEE. Trimming removed 0 bases from V and 0 bases from J; junction bases left unmatched: 10. CDR3 length equals 19 residues. CDR3 residues: CASSVVGQGFTNSNQPQHF. The CDR3 DNA follows: TGTGCCAGCAGCGTAGTGGGACAGGGATTTACTAATAGCAATCAGCCCCAGCATTTT.

The gene calls are TRBV5-8 and TRBJ2-5; 7 nucleotides match TRBD2. V shed 0 bases, J shed 8 bases, and the junction held 10 bases outside the gene matches. Germline V gives CDR1 SGHTS, CDR2 YDEGEE. The CDR3 extends over 15 amino acids. The CDR3 loop is CASSLVGASGGTQYF. CDR3 nucleotide sequence: TGTGCCAGCAGCTTGGTAGGGGCTAGCGGAGGTACCCAGTACTTC.

The chain carries TRBV2 and TRBJ2-1, with 9 bases matching TRBD2. The CDR3 totals 15 residues. The germline V gene encodes CDR1 SNHLY and CDR2 FYNNEI. The V segment lost 7 bases and the J segment 9 bases; nucleotides outside the gene matches: 13. This CDR3 is CASTTGREGLGEQFF. The DNA for the CDR3 is TGTGCCAGCACCACCGGGCGGGAGGGCCTAGGTGAGCAGTTCTTC.

This clone appeared once. This rearrangement joins TRBV7-9 to TRBJ2-1; TRBD2 agrees at 9 bases. The junction had 5 bases not matched to a gene; V was cut back by 1 base and J by 7 bases. This CDR3 has 15 amino acids. From germline, CDR1 is SEHNR and CDR2 FQNEAQ (reference sequence). CDR3 protein: CASSLVLAGFNEQFF. CDR3 in DNA: TGTGCCAGCAGCTTAGTGCTAGCGGGGTTTAATGAGCAGTTCTTC. Combining the CDR3 with reference TRBV7-9 and TRBJ2-1 gives the whole variable domain DTGVSQNPRHKITKRGQNVTFRCDPISEHNRLYWYRQTLGQGPEFLTYFQNEAQLEKSRLLSDRFSAERPKGSFSTLEIQRTEQGDSAMYLCASSLVLAGFNEQFFGPGTRLTVL.

The rearrangement links TRBV28 to TRBJ1-5; 7 nucleotides line up with TRBD1. CDR1 is MDHEN and CDR2 is SYDVKM in the germline V gene. The CDR3 has 14 amino acids. Trimming took 7 bases from V and 8 from J; bases not matched to a gene: 11. This chain's CDR3 is CASIGQASREPQHF. The CDR3 region has the DNA TGTGCCAGCATCGGACAGGCCAGTCGGGAGCCCCAGCATTTT.

This chain uses TRBV27 with TRBJ2-5; TRBD1 aligns across 8 bases. The J call may be faulty, since TRBJ2-7 better matches the DNA end. The CDR3 is 14 residues long. Germline CDR1 reads MNHEY; CDR2 reads SMNVEV (reference sequence). CDR3 amino acids: CASSLTGATYEQYF. The CDR3, as DNA: TGTGCCAGCAGTCTGACAGGGGCCACCTACGAGCAGTACTTC.

The chain combines TRBV7-6 with TRBJ2-5; the D is unclear. This CDR3 region has 12 residues. Between the trimmed V and J ends, which lost 5 bases and 4 bases, there was a span of 8 bases. Germline V gene lookup returns CDR1 SGHVS and CDR2 FNYEAQ. CDR3 region: CASSPHGETQYF. The CDR3 DNA reads as TGTGCCAGCAGCCCCCATGGAGAGACCCAGTACTTC.

The chain joins TRBV27 to TRBJ1-1, with D possibly matching TRBD1 (5 bases). Germline V CDR1 and CDR2: MNHEY, SMNVEV (reference sequence). This CDR3 spans 16 amino acids. V was clipped by 6 bases and J by 0 bases, with 17 bases between them. The CDR3 DNA reads as TGTGCCAGCAGCCTTATCCCGGGACGTATGAACACTGAAGCTTTCTTT. It specifies CASSLIPGRMNTEAFF.

The chain uses TRBV7-2 and TRBJ1-4, with no clear D. This CDR3 has 15 amino acids. V was shortened by 1 base and J by 7 bases, with 13 bases between the two germline ends. Germline-derived CDR1 and CDR2 are SGHTA and FQGNSA. The CDR3 region is CASSLEPRPGEKLFF. CDR3 DNA: TGTGCCAGCAGCTTAGAGCCCCGGCCTGGTGAAAAACTGTTTTTT.